In its sample, the clone carrying this T cell receptor (beta chain) was seen once. Antigen: not known. This specimen comes from a study of shared clonotypes between healthy human individuals. The wider study: A donor's plate count was three for CD4 naive and three for CD4 memory; CD8 naive had two and CD8 memory one. Study outcomes and limitations: Since donors were few, the genetic and exposure-history diversity represented was limited. In a few donors, about 5% of naive CD4 clonotypes appeared in common.

It was across several immunoSEQ plates that each subset's genomic DNA was evenly split. Clones were sequenced by immunoSEQ multiplex PCR, and TCRdb holds only the in-frame ones, with some missing. The table has about 2.3 million clones, 85% to 95% seen once. With V trimmed by 5 bases and J by 8 bases, 11 bases remained unmatched. The CDR3 is 16 residues long. Germline lookup yields CDR1 SGHDN and CDR2 FVKESK. The sequence was collected from a man aged 18-30 years in good health. Some clones in this sample may be carry-over from other donors' samples. The specimen sequenced was naive CD4+ T cells from PBMCs. Subset: CD45RA+ positively selected. The chain uses TRBV14 and TRBJ2-1, with 11 bases fitting TRBD2. CDR3 loop: CASSRVASGRSYEQFF. The CDR3 region has the DNA TGTGCCAGCAGCAGGGTTGCTAGCGGGAGGTCATATGAGCAGTTCTTC.